The clone carrying this TCR beta chain appeared once. The data were obtained in a study of blood T cell repertoires in COVID-19. As for the study in general: The origin of the acute and convalescent COVID-19 samples was the United States, Italy and Spain. PBMCs, B-cell-depleted T cells, or T cells were the source of the cDNA or gDNA that made up the material.

The ends lost 4 bases at V and 6 bases at J; junction bases unmatched: 3. The V gene's germline CDR1 is LGHDT and CDR2 YNNKEL (reference sequence). The CDR3 has 13 residues. In the original workflow: Reference gene primers were amplified, and this amplification served to estimate nucleated cell counts. Sequencing used immunoSEQ multiplex PCR; TCRdb keeps in-frame clones, though not all of them. V and J calls and clone size are given by that table; D and trimming were obtained from the DNA. The data contain some 180,000 clones, around 76% of them seen just once; the ten biggest clones take up roughly 9.4%.

The chain recombines TRBV3-1 (or the pseudogene TRBV3-2) with TRBJ2-1; TRBD2 agrees at 7 bases. The sequence came from a woman between 50 and 59 years old with active or convalescent COVID-19. Specimen: peripheral blood. Here the CDR3 reads CASSPRTSNEQFF. CDR3 DNA sequence: TGTGCCAGCAGCCCTAGGACTAGCAATGAGCAGTTCTTC.